This T cell receptor (beta chain) was documented in a study of T cells in localized non-small cell lung cancer. Study results and limitations: Uninvolved adjacent lung showed the highest T cell clonality, exceeding tumor.

Assay used: immunoSEQ multiplex PCR; TCRdb lists only in-frame clones, some missing. The sample lists about 1,700 clones, under 25% occurring once. In its sample, this clone was seen a few times. Its antigen is as yet unknown. Per germline, CDR1 MNHGY and CDR2 SAAAGT. The CDR3 has 12 residues. Trimming took off 3 bases at V and 5 bases at J, with 7 bases between the two ends. The specimen comprised normal lung tissue next to the tumor, sampled before any cancer treatment. The chain uses TRBV6-8 and TRBJ1-2; D remains ambiguous. The clonotype was recovered from a man aged 40-75 years with stage I lung adenocarcinoma. CDR3 sequence (DNA): TGTGCCAGCAGTTATGGTGGTTATGGCTACACCTTC. Its translation is CASSYGGYGYTF.